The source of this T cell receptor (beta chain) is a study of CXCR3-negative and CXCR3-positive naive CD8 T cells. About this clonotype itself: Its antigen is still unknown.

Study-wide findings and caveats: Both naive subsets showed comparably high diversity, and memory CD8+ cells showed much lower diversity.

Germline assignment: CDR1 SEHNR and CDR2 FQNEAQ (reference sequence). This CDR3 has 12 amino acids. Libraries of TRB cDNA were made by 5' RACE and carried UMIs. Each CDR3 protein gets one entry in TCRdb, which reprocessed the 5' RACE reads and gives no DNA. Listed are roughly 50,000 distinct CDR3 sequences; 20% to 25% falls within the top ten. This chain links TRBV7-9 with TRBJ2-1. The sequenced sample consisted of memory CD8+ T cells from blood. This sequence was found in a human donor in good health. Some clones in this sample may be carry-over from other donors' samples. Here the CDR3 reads CASSSAENEQFF. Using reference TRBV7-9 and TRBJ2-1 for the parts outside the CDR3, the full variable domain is DTGVSQNPRHKITKRGQNVTFRCDPISEHNRLYWYRQTLGQGPEFLTYFQNEAQLEKSRLLSDRFSAERPKGSFSTLEIQRTEQGDSAMYLCASSSAENEQFFGPGTRLTVL.